This TCR beta chain was captured in a study of identical twins. Study-wide results and limits: Whereas memory repertoires showed no such difference, abundant cord blood beta clonotypes carried fewer insertions. Within beta out-of-frame sequences, the excess sharing observed between twins was weaker.

Worth noting for this clonotype: Its specificity is not known.

The germline gives CDR1 SQVTM, CDR2 ANQGSEA. The V end was cut by 3 bases, the J end by 3 bases, with 5 bases between. The CDR3 runs 12 residues. TCRdb processed the 5' RACE reads anew with MiXCR; each CDR3 protein has one entry. The data contain roughly 700,000 distinct CDR3 sequences, 8.5% to 9% of them seen just once; the ten biggest clones take up roughly 0.97%. Another study also made use of these data, one on yellow fever vaccine responses in identical twins.

The sequence derives from a young woman in good health. V gene TRBV29-1 combines with J gene TRBJ2-2; D not resolved. Material for sequencing was PBMCs. The CDR3 reads CSVDDDTGELFF. The CDR3 region has the DNA TGCAGCGTTGATGATGACACCGGGGAGCTGTTTTTT.